The TCR beta chain described here comes from a study of blood T cell repertoires in COVID-19. In the original workflow: Amplified reference gene primers provided the basis for estimating nucleated cell counts. Profiled with immunoSEQ multiplex PCR; TCRdb holds only in-frame clones, not every one. V, J and clone size were drawn from that table, and D and trimming were deduced from the DNA. The data hold over 150,000 clones, with about 87% observed a single time. The germline gives CDR1 GTSNPN, CDR2 SVGIG (reference sequence). The length of the CDR3 is 14 residues. Trimming pared 2 bases from V and 3 bases from J, leaving 13 bases between.

The TCR was taken from a man aged 55 to 70 with COVID-19, enrolled during active disease. This chain uses TRBV30 with TRBJ1-2; D gene uncertain. The source material was peripheral blood. This chain's CDR3 is CAWSPGMTYYGYTF. The CDR3 DNA reads as TGTGCCTGGAGTCCGGGAATGACCTACTATGGCTACACCTTC.